The next 13 T cell receptor beta chains were all read from a single sample in a study of blood T cell repertoires in COVID-19. The table came from immunoSEQ multiplex PCR; TCRdb's copy has only in-frame clones and leaves some out. The table has 250,000 to 300,000 clones, about 87% seen once. The material sequenced was peripheral blood. These receptors were obtained from a woman aged 45-60 years with COVID-19, enrolled during active disease.

V is TRBV5-1 and J is TRBJ1-1, with no clear D. Germline lookup yields CDR1 SGHRS and CDR2 YFSETQ. V lost 2 bases and J 0 bases, leaving 11 bases between the germline ends. The CDR3 sequence is 15 residues long. CDR3 bases: TGCGCCAGCAGCTTTTCGGCCGGGATGAACACTGAAGCTTTCTTT. Encoded protein: CASSFSAGMNTEAFF.

This clone was picked up a small number of times. The chain couples TRBV7-3 to TRBJ1-1, with D perhaps TRBD1 (6 bases). V was shortened by 1 base and J by 5 bases, with 11 bases between the two germline ends. CDR1 is SGHTA, CDR2 FQGTGA, per germline. This CDR3 spans 14 amino acids. CDR3 nucleotides: TGTGCCAGCAGCTTAATCCCAGGGGTAACTGAAGCTTTCTTT. Protein sequence: CASSLIPGVTEAFF.

The chain links TRBV7-9 to TRBJ2-7; TRBD2 aligns across 7 bases. Germline assignment: CDR1 SEHNR and CDR2 FQNEAQ (reference sequence). The CDR3 loop spans 15 amino acids. With 2 bases clipped from V and 6 bases from J, the junction kept 10 bases outside the gene matches. CDR3 coding DNA: TGTGCCAGCAGCTTATCGCGGGGGTTCGGGGGCGAGCAGTACTTC. It encodes CASSLSRGFGGEQYF.

The V and J genes are TRBV11-2 and TRBJ2-1; 8 bases align to TRBD1. The CDR3 length is 15 residues. CDR1 and CDR2 (germline): SGHAT, FQNNGV. The V gene end was trimmed by 4 bases and the J gene end by 1 base; junction bases not matched to a gene: 3. The DNA of the CDR3 is TGTGCCAGCAGCTCACAGGGGGTTTCCTACAATGAGCAGTTCTTC. It specifies CASSSQGVSYNEQFF. The variable domain in full, with the rest retrieved from reference TRBV11-2 and TRBJ2-1, is EAGVAQSPRYKIIEKRQSVAFWCNPISGHATLYWYQQILGQGPKLLIQFQNNGVVDDSQLPKDRFSAERLKGVDSTLKIQPAKLEDSAVYLCASSSQGVSYNEQFFGPGTRLTVL.

This clone has a single count. The rearrangement joins TRBV6-5 to TRBJ2-7; D possibly corresponds to TRBD1 (6 bases). The CDR3 length is 15 residues. Per the germline V gene, CDR1 is MNHEY and CDR2 is SVGAGI. V lost 6 bases and J lost 3, with 18 bases in between. CDR3 DNA sequence: TGTGCCAGCAGACGAGGGGCAGGGGACGTCTACGAGCAGTACTTC. This translates into CASRRGAGDVYEQYF.

The J gene is TRBJ2-1, the V gene TRBV3-1 (or the pseudogene TRBV3-2), with 16 bases fitting TRBD2. Per the germline V gene, CDR1 is LGHDT and CDR2 is YNNKEL (reference sequence). This CDR3 spans 17 amino acids. Trimming removed 0 bases from V and 6 bases from J; junction bases left unmatched: 2. CDR3 region: CASSQEGLAGGRNEQFF. In DNA, the CDR3 is TGTGCCAGCAGCCAAGAGGGACTAGCGGGAGGGCGCAATGAGCAGTTCTTC.

The chain links TRBV27 to TRBJ1-4; D gene ambiguous. The CDR3 length is 15 residues. V lost 5 bases and J lost 8, with 18 bases in between. Germline CDR1 and CDR2: MNHEY and SMNVEV (reference sequence). CDR3 nucleotide sequence: TGTGCCAGCAGTCCCAGGACGGGGTGGGAGGAAAAACTGTTTTTT. The encoded protein is CASSPRTGWEEKLFF.

The V call is TRBV6-4, the J call TRBJ2-1, with TRBD1 matching 8 bases. Germline V gene sequence: CDR1 MRHNA, CDR2 SNTAGT. The junction had 11 bases not matched to a gene; V was cut back by 8 bases and J by 2 bases. CDR3 length equals 16 residues. The CDR3 is CASQKSATGAYNEQFF. CDR3 nucleotides: TGTGCCAGCCAAAAGTCGGCGACAGGGGCCTACAATGAGCAGTTCTTC.

The chain is built from TRBV7-9 and TRBJ2-1; a possible D gene is TRBD2 (6 bases). The CDR3 runs to 15 residues. The germline gives CDR1 SEHNR, CDR2 FQNEAQ (reference sequence). Trimming left V 5 bases short and J 8 bases short, with 19 bases between. CDR3 amino acids: CASSPGVLSTDEQFF. DNA for the CDR3: TGTGCCAGCAGCCCGGGGGTCCTCTCTACCGATGAGCAGTTCTTC.

V and J are TRBV7-3 and TRBJ2-3; 8 positions agree with TRBD2. V trimming: 2 bases; J trimming: 3 bases; junction bases outside the gene matches: 4. The CDR3 runs 15 residues. Germline loops: CDR1 SGHTA, CDR2 FQGTGA. The CDR3 sequence is CASSLGGLGTDTQYF. CDR3 DNA: TGTGCCAGCAGCTTAGGGGGACTAGGGACAGATACGCAGTATTTT.

This clone was found a few times. The V gene is TRBV12-3 or TRBV12-4, the J gene TRBJ1-1, with D possibly being TRBD1 (5 bases). Trimming shortened V by 6 bases and J by 0 bases, and 8 bases separated the two germline ends. CDR3 length: 13 residues. The CDR3 region has the DNA TGTGCCAGCAGGCAACAGGTGAACACTGAAGCTTTCTTT. It encodes CASRQQVNTEAFF.

The gene calls are TRBV6-6 and TRBJ2-3; D might be TRBD2 (5 bases). The CDR3 contains 13 residues. Germline CDR1 MNHNY, CDR2 SVGAGI (reference sequence). V dropped 7 bases and J dropped 4 bases, with 12 bases sitting between them. CDR3 in amino acids: CASISPGSDTQYF. The DNA of the CDR3 is TGTGCCAGCATCAGTCCGGGATCAGATACGCAGTATTTT.

The genes are TRBV11-2 and TRBJ2-5, with D perhaps matching TRBD1 or TRBD2 (5 bases each). This CDR3 region has 13 residues. The germline CDR1 and CDR2 sequences are SGHAT and FQNNGV. Trimming removed 5 bases at V and 5 bases at J, with 12 bases between. CDR3 loop: CASSLGEKETQYF. As DNA, the CDR3 is TGTGCCAGCAGCCTAGGGGAGAAGGAGACCCAGTACTTC.